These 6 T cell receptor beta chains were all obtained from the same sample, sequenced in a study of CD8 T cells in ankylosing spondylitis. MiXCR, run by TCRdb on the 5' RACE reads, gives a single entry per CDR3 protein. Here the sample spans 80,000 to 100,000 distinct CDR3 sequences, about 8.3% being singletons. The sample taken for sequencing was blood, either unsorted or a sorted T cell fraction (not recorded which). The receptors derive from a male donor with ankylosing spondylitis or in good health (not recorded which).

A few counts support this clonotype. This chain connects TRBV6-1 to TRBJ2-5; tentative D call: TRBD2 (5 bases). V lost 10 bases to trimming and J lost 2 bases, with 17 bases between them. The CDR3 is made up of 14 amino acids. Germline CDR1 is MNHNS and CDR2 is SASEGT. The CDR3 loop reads CATTPTGLQETQYF. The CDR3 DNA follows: TGTGCCACCACTCCCACGGGGTTACAAGAGACCCAGTACTTC.

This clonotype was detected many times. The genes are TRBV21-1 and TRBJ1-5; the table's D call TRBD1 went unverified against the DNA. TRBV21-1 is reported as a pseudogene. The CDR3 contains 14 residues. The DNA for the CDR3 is TGTGCCAGCAGCAGTCGGCCAGGGGGACAGCCCCAGCATTTT. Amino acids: CASSSRPGGQPQHF.

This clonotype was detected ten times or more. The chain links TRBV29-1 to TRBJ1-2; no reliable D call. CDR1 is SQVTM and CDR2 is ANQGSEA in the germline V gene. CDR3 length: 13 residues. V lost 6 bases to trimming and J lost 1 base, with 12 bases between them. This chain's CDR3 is CSVPTDFNYGYTF. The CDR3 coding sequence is TGCAGCGTACCGACGGACTTTAACTATGGCTACACCTTC.

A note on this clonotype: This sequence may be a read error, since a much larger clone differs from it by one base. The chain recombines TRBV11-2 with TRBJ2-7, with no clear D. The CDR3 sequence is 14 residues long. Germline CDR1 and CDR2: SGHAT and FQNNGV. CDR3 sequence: CGSSFDTGTYEQYF. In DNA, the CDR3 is TGTGGCAGCAGCTTTGATACTGGTACCTACGAGCAGTACTTC.

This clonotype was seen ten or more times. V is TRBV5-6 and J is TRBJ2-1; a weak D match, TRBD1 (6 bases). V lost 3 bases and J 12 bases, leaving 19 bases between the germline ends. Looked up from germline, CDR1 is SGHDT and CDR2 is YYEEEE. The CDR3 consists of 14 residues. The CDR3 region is CASSWATGAGGQFF. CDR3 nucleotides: TGTGCCAGCAGCTGGGCGACAGGAGCCGGCGGGCAGTTCTTC.

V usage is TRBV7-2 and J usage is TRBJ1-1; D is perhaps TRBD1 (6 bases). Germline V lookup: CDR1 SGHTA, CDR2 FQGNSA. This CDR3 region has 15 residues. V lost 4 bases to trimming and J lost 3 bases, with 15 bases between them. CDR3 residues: CASSSDRQAHTEAFF. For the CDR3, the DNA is TGTGCCAGCAGCTCAGACAGACAGGCCCACACTGAAGCTTTCTTT.